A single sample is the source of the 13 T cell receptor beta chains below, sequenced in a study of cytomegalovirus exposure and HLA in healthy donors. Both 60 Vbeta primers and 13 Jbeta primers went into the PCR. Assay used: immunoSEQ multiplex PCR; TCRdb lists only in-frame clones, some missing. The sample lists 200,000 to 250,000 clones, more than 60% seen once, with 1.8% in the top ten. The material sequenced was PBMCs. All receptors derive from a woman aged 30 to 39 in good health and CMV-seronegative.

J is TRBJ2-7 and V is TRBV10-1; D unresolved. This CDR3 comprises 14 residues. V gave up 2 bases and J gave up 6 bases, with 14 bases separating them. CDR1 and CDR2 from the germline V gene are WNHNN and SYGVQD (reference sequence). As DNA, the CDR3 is TGCGCCAGCAGTGAGGACTCCCTACTCACCGAGCAGTACTTC. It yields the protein CASSEDSLLTEQYF.

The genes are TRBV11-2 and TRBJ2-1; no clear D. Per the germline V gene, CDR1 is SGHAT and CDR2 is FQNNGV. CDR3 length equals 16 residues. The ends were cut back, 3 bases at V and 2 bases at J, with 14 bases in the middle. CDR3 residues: CASSFRSIAPYNEQFF. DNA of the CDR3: TGTGCCAGCAGCTTCCGGTCCATCGCTCCCTACAATGAGCAGTTCTTC.

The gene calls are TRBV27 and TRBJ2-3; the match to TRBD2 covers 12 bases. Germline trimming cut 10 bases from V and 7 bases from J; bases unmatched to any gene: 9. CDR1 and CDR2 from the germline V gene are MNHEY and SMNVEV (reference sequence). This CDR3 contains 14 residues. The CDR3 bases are TGTGCCACCCGCCTAGCGGGAGGGGGGTATACGCAGTATTTT. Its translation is CATRLAGGGYTQYF.

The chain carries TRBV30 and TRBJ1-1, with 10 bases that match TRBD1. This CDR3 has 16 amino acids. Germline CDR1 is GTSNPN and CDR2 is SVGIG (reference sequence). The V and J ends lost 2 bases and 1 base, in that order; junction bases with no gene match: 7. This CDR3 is CAWSTTGTGENTEAFF. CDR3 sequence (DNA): TGTGCCTGGAGTACTACCGGGACAGGGGAGAACACTGAAGCTTTCTTT.

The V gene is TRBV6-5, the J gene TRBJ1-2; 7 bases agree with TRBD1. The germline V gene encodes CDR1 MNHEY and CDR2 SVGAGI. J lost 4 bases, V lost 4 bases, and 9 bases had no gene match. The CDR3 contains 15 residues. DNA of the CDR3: TGTGCCAGCAGTTTACAGGCGACAGGGCTCTATGGCTACACCTTC. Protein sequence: CASSLQATGLYGYTF.

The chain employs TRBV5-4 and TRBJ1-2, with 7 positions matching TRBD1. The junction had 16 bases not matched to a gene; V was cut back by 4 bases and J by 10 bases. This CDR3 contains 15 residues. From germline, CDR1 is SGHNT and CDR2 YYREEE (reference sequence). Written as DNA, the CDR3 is TGTGCCAGCAGCCATCAGTCCGGGACAGAGGCAGTCTACACCTTC. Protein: CASSHQSGTEAVYTF.

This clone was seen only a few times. The CDR3 sequence: CSVAGLGSGADTQYF. The CDR3 DNA is TGCAGCGTTGCGGGACTAGGTTCCGGCGCAGATACGCAGTATTTT. The V call is TRBV29-1, the J call TRBJ2-3, with 8 bases lining up with TRBD2. After removal of 4 bases from V and 4 bases from J, the junction contained 10 bases not matched to a gene. This CDR3 is built from 15 residues. Germline V gene sequence: CDR1 SQVTM, CDR2 ANQGSEA.

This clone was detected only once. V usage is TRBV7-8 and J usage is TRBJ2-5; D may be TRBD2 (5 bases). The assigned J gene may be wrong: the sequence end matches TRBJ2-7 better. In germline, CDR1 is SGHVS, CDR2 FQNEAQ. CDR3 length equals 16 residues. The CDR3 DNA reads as TGTGCCAGCAGCTTATTACCGGGGATCGACTCCTACGAGCAGTACTTC. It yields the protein CASSLLPGIDSYEQYF.

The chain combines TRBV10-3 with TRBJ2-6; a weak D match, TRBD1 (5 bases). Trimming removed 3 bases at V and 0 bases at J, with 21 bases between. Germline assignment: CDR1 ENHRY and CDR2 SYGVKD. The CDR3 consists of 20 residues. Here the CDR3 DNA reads TGTGCCATCAGTGATGGGGCCGGGCCAGGGCGTCACTCTGGGGCCAACGTCCTGACTTTC. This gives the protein CAISDGAGPGRHSGANVLTF.

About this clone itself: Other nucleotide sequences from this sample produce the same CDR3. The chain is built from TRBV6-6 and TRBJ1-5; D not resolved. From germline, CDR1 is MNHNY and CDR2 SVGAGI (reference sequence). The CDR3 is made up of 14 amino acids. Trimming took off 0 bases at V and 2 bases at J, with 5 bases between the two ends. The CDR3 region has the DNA TGTGCCAGCAGTTACTCCCGGGGCAATCAGCCCCAGCATTTT. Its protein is CASSYSRGNQPQHF.

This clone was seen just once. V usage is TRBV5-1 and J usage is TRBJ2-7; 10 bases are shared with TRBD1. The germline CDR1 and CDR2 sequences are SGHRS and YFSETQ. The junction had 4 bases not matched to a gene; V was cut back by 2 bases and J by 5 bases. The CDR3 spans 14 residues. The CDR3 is CASSLGTGVDEQYF. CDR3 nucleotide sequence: TGCGCCAGCAGCTTAGGGACAGGGGTCGACGAGCAGTACTTC.

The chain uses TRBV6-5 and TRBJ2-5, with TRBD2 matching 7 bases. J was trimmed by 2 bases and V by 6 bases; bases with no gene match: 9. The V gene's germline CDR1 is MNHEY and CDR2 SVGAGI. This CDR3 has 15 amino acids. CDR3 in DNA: TGTGCCAGCAGCTCATCTGGACTAGGGCAAGAGACCCAGTACTTC. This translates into CASSSSGLGQETQYF.

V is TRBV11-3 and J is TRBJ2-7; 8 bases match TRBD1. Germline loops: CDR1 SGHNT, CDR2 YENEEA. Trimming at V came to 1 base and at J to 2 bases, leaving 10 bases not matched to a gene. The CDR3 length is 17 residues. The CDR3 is CASSLVLGTGGTYEQYF. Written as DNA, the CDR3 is TGTGCCAGCAGCTTAGTCTTAGGGACAGGCGGAACCTACGAGCAGTACTTC. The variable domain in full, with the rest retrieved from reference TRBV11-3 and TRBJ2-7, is EAGVVQSPRYKIIEKKQPVAFWCNPISGHNTLYWYLQNLGQGPELLIRYENEEAVDDSQLPKDRFSAERLKGVDSTLKIQPAELGDSAVYLCASSLVLGTGGTYEQYFGPGTRLTVT.